Presented here are 13 T cell receptor beta chains from one specimen sequenced in a study of T cell responses to AZD1222 COVID-19 vaccine. Assay: immunoSEQ multiplex PCR; the TCRdb copy retains only in-frame clones and omits some. This table holds approximately 75,000 clones, about nine tenths found once. The sequencing here drew on peripheral blood, taken 28 days after the second AZD1222 dose. The receptor source for this set is an adult who received the AZD1222 COVID-19 vaccine.

This clone was picked up a small number of times. The chain is built from TRBV2 and TRBJ2-4, with TRBD1 matching over 8 bases. Germline V gene sequence: CDR1 SNHLY, CDR2 FYNNEI. V was pared by 3 bases and J by 6 bases, with 1 base of the junction left unmatched. CDR3 size: 13 residues. DNA for the CDR3: TGTGCCAGCAGTGACGGACAGGGAAACATTCAGTACTTC. Encoded protein: CASSDGQGNIQYF.

The chain couples TRBV5-1 to TRBJ2-7; D is possibly TRBD2 (6 bases). V was clipped by 0 bases and J by 2 bases, with 12 bases between them. The CDR3 is made up of 15 amino acids. The V gene's germline CDR1 is SGHRS and CDR2 YFSETQ. The CDR3 nucleotides read TGCGCCAGCAGCTTGGGTCCCGGAGGGGCCTACGAGCAGTACTTC. It translates to CASSLGPGGAYEQYF.

This clone was observed a single time. This chain joins TRBV2 and TRBJ1-5, with 8 bases that match TRBD1. Germline V gives CDR1 SNHLY, CDR2 FYNNEI. The V and J ends lost 7 bases and 4 bases, in that order; junction bases with no gene match: 9. The CDR3 contains 15 residues. For the CDR3, the DNA is TGTGCCAGCAATCCCGACCGACAGGGGAATCAGCCCCAGCATTTT. As protein: CASNPDRQGNQPQHF.

This clone was picked up one time. This chain uses TRBV3-1 (or the pseudogene TRBV3-2) with TRBJ2-3; 10 bases agree with TRBD1. This CDR3 region has 17 residues. Trimming took 7 bases from V and 2 from J; bases not matched to a gene: 12. CDR1 is LGHDT and CDR2 is YNNKEL in the germline V gene (reference sequence). This CDR3 reads CASTPIPGQGNTDTQYF. CDR3 bases: TGTGCCAGCACCCCAATTCCGGGACAGGGGAACACAGATACGCAGTATTTT.

The rearrangement links TRBV5-6 to TRBJ1-2; the D gene is possibly TRBD1 (5 bases). The CDR3 runs 15 residues. Trimming removed 4 bases at V and 2 bases at J, with 15 bases between. Germline-derived CDR1 and CDR2 are SGHDT and YYEEEE. The DNA of the CDR3 is TGTGCCAGCAGCAAACCCGGGGCACTCAACTATGGCTACACCTTC. Translation gives CASSKPGALNYGYTF.

V usage is TRBV6-2 or TRBV6-3 and J usage is TRBJ2-1; D is possibly TRBD1 (6 bases). Per the germline V gene, CDR1 is MNHEY and CDR2 is SVGEGT. With 5 bases removed from V and 3 bases from J, the gap between germline ends came to 14 bases. This CDR3 contains 15 residues. The CDR3 loop reads CASSNGGGSYNEQFF. CDR3 nucleotides: TGTGCCAGCAGTAATGGGGGCGGAAGCTACAATGAGCAGTTCTTC.

V and J are TRBV30 and TRBJ1-2; D may be TRBD1 (6 bases). Germline CDR1 GTSNPN, CDR2 SVGIG (reference sequence). This CDR3 has 14 amino acids. Trimming removed 0 bases at V and 0 bases at J, with 8 bases between. CDR3 sequence: CAWSVPGANYGYTF. CDR3 bases: TGTGCCTGGAGTGTACCAGGGGCTAACTATGGCTACACCTTC.

Written as DNA, the CDR3 is TGTGCCAGCAGTTTGATTAGTAATTCACCCCTCCACTTT. Amino acid sequence: CASSLISNSPLHF. The chain joins TRBV12-3 or TRBV12-4 to TRBJ1-6; D gene ambiguous. The V end lost 3 bases, the J end lost 6 bases, and 6 bases lay between the germline ends. CDR3 length: 13 residues.

The genes are TRBV19 and TRBJ2-7, with 7 positions matching TRBD1. Germline CDR1 is LNHDA and CDR2 is SQIVND (reference sequence). The ends lost 5 bases at V and 4 bases at J; junction bases unmatched: 2. The CDR3 length is 12 residues. CDR3 DNA: TGTGCCAGTAGTCTACAGGGGTACGAGCAGTACTTC. It yields the protein CASSLQGYEQYF.

The chain employs TRBV7-2 and TRBJ2-1, with D unresolved. Germline V lookup: CDR1 SGHTA, CDR2 FQGNSA. V lost 7 bases, J lost 9 bases, and 22 bases lay in between. This CDR3 contains 15 residues. In DNA form, the CDR3 reads TGTGCCAGCACCGGCCCGGCCCCGGGTCGGAGTGAGCAGTTCTTC. Translation gives CASTGPAPGRSEQFF.

CDR3 in DNA: TGTGCCAGCAGCCTCGGGACGTACGGGGAGCTGTTTTTT. Translated, it gives CASSLGTYGELFF. The chain joins TRBV14 to TRBJ2-2, with D perhaps matching TRBD1 or TRBD2 (5 bases each). The V gene lost 4 bases and the J gene lost 7 bases, with 10 bases spanning the gap. This CDR3 contains 13 residues. CDR1 is SGHDN and CDR2 is FVKESK in the germline V gene. Combining the CDR3 with reference TRBV14 and TRBJ2-2 gives the whole variable domain EAGVTQFPSHSVIEKGQTVTLRCDPISGHDNLYWYRRVMGKEIKFLLHFVKESKQDESGMPNNRFLAERTGGTYSTLKVQPAELEDSGVYFCASSLGTYGELFFGEGSRLTVL.

CDR3 in DNA: TGCAGCGTAAGACAGGGGGCCCGAGACCTTAACTATGGCTACACCTTC. This codes for CSVRQGARDLNYGYTF. The gene calls are TRBV29-1 and TRBJ1-2, with 10 positions matching TRBD1. Germline V gene data show CDR1 as SQVTM and CDR2 as ANQGSEA. The CDR3 has 16 amino acids. With V trimmed by 6 bases and J by 1 base, 11 bases remained unmatched.

This sequence joins TRBV12-5 and TRBJ1-1; perhaps TRBD1 as D (5 bases). Trimming cost V 3 bases and J 5 bases, with 10 bases left between them. Germline-derived CDR1 and CDR2 are LGHNT and FRNRAP. The length of the CDR3 is 13 residues. The CDR3 coding sequence is TGTGCTAGTGGTTTAGGAGGGGTGACTGAAGCTTTCTTT. The encoded protein is CASGLGGVTEAFF.